This T cell receptor (beta chain) derives from a study of vaccination and CD4 T cells after COVID-19. Study as a whole: A median of around 70 days (range 14 to 241) separated dose two from the taking of post-vaccine samples.

TCRdb fed the PCR reads into MiXCR, producing one record per CDR3 protein. The sample has more than 25,000 distinct CDR3 sequences, 49% seen once; the top ten hold 5% to 7.5%. Specified time point: late sampling 161 to 241 days after vaccination in a few convalescent patients. This clonotype was counted between two and nine times. Antigen: not known. Germline V gene sequence: CDR1 DFQATT, CDR2 SNEGSKA (reference sequence). The CDR3 is made up of 15 amino acids. With 1 base clipped from V and 4 bases from J, the junction kept 4 bases outside the gene matches. Study-level points and caveats: Of the reactive clones in convalescent patients, a median about 90% showed up only post-vaccination.

The chain uses TRBV20-1 and TRBJ2-1, with 10 bases that match TRBD1. The material sequenced was CD4+ T cells from blood, taken about 7 months after SARS-CoV-2 vaccination. The TCR comes from a human donor who had recovered from COVID-19. CDR3 coding DNA: TGCAGTGCTAGAGTACGGGACAGGGGATACAATGAGCAGTTCTTC. Translated: CSARVRDRGYNEQFF.